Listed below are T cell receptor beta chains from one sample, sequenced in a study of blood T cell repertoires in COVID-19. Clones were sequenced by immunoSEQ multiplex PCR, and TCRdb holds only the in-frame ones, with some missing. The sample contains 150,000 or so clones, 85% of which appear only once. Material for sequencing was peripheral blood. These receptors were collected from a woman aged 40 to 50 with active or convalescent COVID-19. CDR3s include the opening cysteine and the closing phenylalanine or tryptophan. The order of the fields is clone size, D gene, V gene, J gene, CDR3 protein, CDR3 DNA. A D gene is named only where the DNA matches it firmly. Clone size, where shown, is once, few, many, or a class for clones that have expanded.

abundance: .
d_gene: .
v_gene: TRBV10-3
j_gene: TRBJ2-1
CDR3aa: CATRDSGSYNEQFF
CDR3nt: TGTGCCACCAGGGACTCCGGCTCCTACAATGAGCAGTTCTTC

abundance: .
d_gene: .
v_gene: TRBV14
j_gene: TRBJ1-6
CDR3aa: CASSQDWSTSSYNSPLHF
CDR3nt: TGTGCCAGCAGCCAAGATTGGTCAACCAGCTCCTATAATTCACCCCTCCACTTT

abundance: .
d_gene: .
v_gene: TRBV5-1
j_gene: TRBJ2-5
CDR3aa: CASSLPGSLGETQYF
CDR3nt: TGCGCCAGCAGCTTGCCCGGGAGTTTGGGGGAGACCCAGTACTTC

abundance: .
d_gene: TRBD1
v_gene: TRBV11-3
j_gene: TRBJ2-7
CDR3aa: CASSSWDRGYEQYF
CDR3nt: TGTGCCAGCAGCTCTTGGGACAGGGGGTACGAGCAGTACTTC

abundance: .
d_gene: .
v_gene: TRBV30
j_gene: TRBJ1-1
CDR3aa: CAWSSPRGLQNTEAFF
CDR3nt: TGTGCCTGGAGTTCCCCGAGGGGACTGCAGAACACTGAAGCTTTCTTT

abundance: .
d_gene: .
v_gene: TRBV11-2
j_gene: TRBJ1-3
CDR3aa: CASSTLPGNTIYF
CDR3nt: TGTGCCAGCAGCACACTACCTGGAAACACCATATATTTT

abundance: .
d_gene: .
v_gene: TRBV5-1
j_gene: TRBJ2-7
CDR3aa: CASSFPTEYEQYF
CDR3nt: TGCGCCAGCAGCTTCCCCACGGAGTACGAGCAGTACTTC

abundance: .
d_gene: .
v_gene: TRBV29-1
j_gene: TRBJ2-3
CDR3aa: CSVERGGPSDTQYF
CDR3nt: TGCAGCGTTGAGAGGGGGGGGCCCTCAGATACGCAGTATTTT

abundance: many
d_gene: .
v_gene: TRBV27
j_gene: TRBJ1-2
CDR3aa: CASSLSSQVHGYTF
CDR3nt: TGTGCCAGCAGTTTATCGAGCCAGGTTCATGGCTACACCTTC

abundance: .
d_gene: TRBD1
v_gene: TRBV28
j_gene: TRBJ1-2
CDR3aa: CASSRQGRGNYGYTF
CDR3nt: TGTGCCAGCAGCCGACAGGGCCGGGGAAACTATGGCTACACCTTC